Presented here are 32 T cell receptor beta chains from one specimen sequenced in a study of blood T cell repertoires in COVID-19. The data were produced by immunoSEQ multiplex PCR, yet TCRdb's version contains in-frame clones alone and is incomplete. Of about 250,000 clones listed, around nine tenths are singletons. Sequencing used peripheral blood. These receptors all come from an older woman who had recovered from COVID-19.

The count of this clone is one. This sequence joins TRBV9 and TRBJ2-3; 12 bases agree with TRBD1. Looked up from germline, CDR1 is SGDLS and CDR2 is YYNGEE. There are 18 residues in the CDR3. V lost 3 bases and J lost 4; bases outside the gene matches: 12. CDR3 amino acids: CASSALGVGTGGPDTQYF. The CDR3 nucleotides read TGTGCCAGCAGCGCTTTAGGGGTGGGGACAGGGGGCCCAGATACGCAGTATTTT. The full variable domain, rest sourced from reference TRBV9 and TRBJ2-3, is DSGVTQTPKHLITATGQRVTLRCSPRSGDLSVYWYQQSLDQGLQFLIQYYNGEERAKGNILERFSAQQFPDLHSELNLSSLELGDSALYFCASSALGVGTGGPDTQYFGPGTRLTVL.

The chain combines TRBV4-1 with TRBJ2-5, with a tentative D call TRBD2 (7 bases). Germline CDR1 and CDR2: MGHRA and YSYEKL. The CDR3 has 16 amino acids. V dropped 0 bases and J dropped 5 bases, with 16 bases sitting between them. The DNA of the CDR3 is TGCGCCAGCAGCCAAGATACTCGCGGGGGCTGGGAGACCCAGTACTTC. It specifies CASSQDTRGGWETQYF.

V usage is TRBV9 and J usage is TRBJ1-4, with D perhaps TRBD1 (6 bases). Trimming pared 4 bases from V and 3 bases from J, leaving 10 bases between. Germline V gives CDR1 SGDLS, CDR2 YYNGEE. There are 14 residues in the CDR3. The CDR3 coding sequence is TGTGCCAGCAGCCCCAGGGGAGCTAATGAAAAACTGTTTTTT. Translated, it gives CASSPRGANEKLFF.

The rearrangement links TRBV11-2 to TRBJ1-6; 7 bases match TRBD1. Germline values: CDR1 SGHAT, CDR2 FQNNGV. The CDR3 is 19 residues long. V was pared by 1 base and J by 7 bases, with 16 bases of the junction left unmatched. The CDR3, as DNA: TGTGCCAGCAGCTTAGTAGGGCAGGGGGGAGCATTATACAATTCACCCCTCCACTTT. The encoded protein is CASSLVGQGGALYNSPLHF. Full variable domain (rest looked up from reference TRBV11-2 and TRBJ1-6): EAGVAQSPRYKIIEKRQSVAFWCNPISGHATLYWYQQILGQGPKLLIQFQNNGVVDDSQLPKDRFSAERLKGVDSTLKIQPAKLEDSAVYLCASSLVGQGGALYNSPLHFGNGTRLTVT.

There are a few counts of this clone. CDR3 residues: CASRRHPASGELFF. CDR3 bases: TGTGCCAGCAGGAGACATCCTGCCAGCGGGGAGCTGTTTTTT. The chain recombines TRBV3-1 (or the pseudogene TRBV3-2) with TRBJ2-2, with D hard to call. Between the trimmed V and J ends, which lost 6 bases and 7 bases, there was a span of 15 bases. CDR1 and CDR2 from the germline V gene are LGHDT and YNNKEL (reference sequence). The CDR3 extends over 14 amino acids.

A single count supports this clone. The chain uses TRBV2 and TRBJ2-5; D is ambiguous. The V and J ends lost 6 bases and 1 base respectively, with 9 bases between them. CDR1 and CDR2 (germline): SNHLY, FYNNEI. This CDR3 region has 13 residues. The CDR3 sequence is CASRADTQETQYF. CDR3 bases: TGTGCCAGCAGGGCAGATACCCAAGAGACCCAGTACTTC.

The chain is built from TRBV18 and TRBJ1-6; D remains ambiguous. Per the germline V gene, CDR1 is KGHSH and CDR2 is LQKENI. V was clipped by 6 bases and J by 7 bases, with 13 bases between them. This CDR3 has 14 residues. CDR3 nucleotides: TGTGCCAGCTCGATCGACGGACTGAATTCACCCCTCCACTTT. Its protein is CASSIDGLNSPLHF.

The rearrangement links TRBV27 to TRBJ1-2; 8 positions match TRBD1. CDR3 length equals 15 residues. V trimming: 4 bases; J trimming: 8 bases; junction bases outside the gene matches: 12. Germline V gene sequence: CDR1 MNHEY, CDR2 SMNVEV (reference sequence). CDR3 coding DNA: TGTGCCAGCAGTTCAGACAGGGGTAAATCGAGCGGCTACACCTTC. Translating gives CASSSDRGKSSGYTF.

V and J are TRBV12-3 or TRBV12-4 and TRBJ2-3; no clear D. V gave up 3 bases and J gave up 3 bases, with 4 bases separating them. There are 12 residues in the CDR3. The CDR3 DNA is TGTGCCAGCAGTTTCTCGACAGATACGCAGTATTTT. Amino acid sequence: CASSFSTDTQYF.

The chain couples TRBV4-2 to TRBJ2-3; 7 bases match TRBD2. With 4 bases clipped from V and 1 base from J, the junction kept 8 bases outside the gene matches. Germline CDR1 and CDR2: LGHNA and YNFKEQ. This CDR3 spans 16 amino acids. Written as DNA, the CDR3 is TGTGCCAGCAGCCTGGAACGGGGGGAAGGCACAGATACGCAGTATTTT. This gives the protein CASSLERGEGTDTQYF.

V usage is TRBV7-9 and J usage is TRBJ1-5; tentatively, D is TRBD1 (5 bases). The germline V and J ends were trimmed by 2 bases and 2 bases, with 10 bases remaining between them. Germline V gene lookup returns CDR1 SEHNR and CDR2 FQNEAQ (reference sequence). There are 15 residues in the CDR3. The CDR3 DNA reads TGTGCCAGCAGCTTATCAGGGTATGGCAATCAGCCCCAGCATTTT. It encodes CASSLSGYGNQPQHF. The full variable domain, in which reference TRBV7-9 and TRBJ1-5 provide the parts outside the CDR3, is DTGVSQNPRHKITKRGQNVTFRCDPISEHNRLYWYRQTLGQGPEFLTYFQNEAQLEKSRLLSDRFSAERPKGSFSTLEIQRTEQGDSAMYLCASSLSGYGNQPQHFGDGTRLSIL.

The chain links TRBV2 to TRBJ1-5; D might be TRBD1 (5 bases). The germline V and J ends were trimmed by 2 bases and 5 bases, with 10 bases remaining between them. CDR1 is SNHLY, CDR2 FYNNEI, per germline. The length of the CDR3 is 14 residues. Here the CDR3 DNA reads TGTGCCAGCAGTGAAAGTTGGGGCGATCAGCCCCAGCATTTT. Protein: CASSESWGDQPQHF.

The J gene is TRBJ1-1, the V gene TRBV28, with 7 bases that match TRBD1. There are 16 residues in the CDR3. J was trimmed by 1 base and V by 3 bases; bases with no gene match: 8. Germline V gives CDR1 MDHEN, CDR2 SYDVKM. The CDR3 here is CASSLVGTAKNTEAFF. The CDR3 bases are TGTGCCAGCAGTTTGGTGGGGACAGCAAAGAACACTGAAGCTTTCTTT.

This chain joins TRBV6-4 and TRBJ2-3; 8 nucleotides line up with TRBD1. Per germline, CDR1 MRHNA and CDR2 SNTAGT. The CDR3 loop spans 16 amino acids. Unmatched junction bases numbered 9, after V lost 5 bases and J lost 2 bases. The CDR3 spells CASSPGTGSSTDTQYF. CDR3 DNA sequence: TGTGCCAGCAGTCCCGGGACAGGCTCCTCCACAGATACGCAGTATTTT.

The rearrangement joins TRBV3-1 (or the pseudogene TRBV3-2) to TRBJ2-7; 9 bases align to TRBD2. The V segment lost 4 bases and the J segment 2 bases; nucleotides outside the gene matches: 15. Germline values: CDR1 LGHDT, CDR2 YNNKEL (reference sequence). The CDR3 is 18 residues long. Here the CDR3 reads CASSPPLGASGTAYEQYF. The CDR3 region has the DNA TGTGCCAGCAGCCCACCCTTGGGGGCTAGCGGGACGGCCTACGAGCAGTACTTC.

The J gene is TRBJ1-1, the V gene TRBV5-1; D is uncertain. The CDR3 loop spans 13 amino acids. Looked up from germline, CDR1 is SGHRS and CDR2 is YFSETQ. V was pared by 5 bases and J by 1 base, with 9 bases between. CDR3 region: CASRSGENTEAFF. The CDR3 coding sequence is TGCGCCAGCAGATCCGGGGAGAACACTGAAGCTTTCTTT.

The V call is TRBV5-1, the J call TRBJ2-1; maybe TRBD2 (5 bases). The germline V gene encodes CDR1 SGHRS and CDR2 YFSETQ. The CDR3 contains 14 residues. Trimming removed 2 bases at V and 9 bases at J, with 15 bases between. Here the CDR3 DNA reads TGCGCCAGCAGCTTTTCGGCAGCGAGGGCTGAGCAGTTCTTC. It translates to CASSFSAARAEQFF.

V is TRBV4-3 and J is TRBJ2-1; D might be TRBD1 (6 bases). Germline V lookup: CDR1 LGHNA, CDR2 YSLEER. The CDR3 extends over 15 amino acids. V dropped 2 bases and J dropped 4 bases, with 12 bases sitting between them. CDR3 nucleotides: TGCGCCAGCAGCCAACTGTGGGACAATTACAATGAGCAGTTCTTC. Its protein is CASSQLWDNYNEQFF.

This chain links TRBV11-2 with TRBJ1-1, with D possibly being TRBD1 (5 bases). Per the germline V gene, CDR1 is SGHAT and CDR2 is FQNNGV. V was clipped by 2 bases and J by 4 bases, with 11 bases between them. The CDR3 spans 14 residues. CDR3 sequence (DNA): TGTGCCAGCAGCTTAAGAAGGGGTAGCACTGAAGCTTTCTTT. It yields the protein CASSLRRGSTEAFF.

This chain links TRBV9 with TRBJ2-5; 7 bases match TRBD2. After removal of 0 bases from V and 3 bases from J, the junction contained 2 bases not matched to a gene. This CDR3 has 14 residues. The germline V gene has CDR1 SGDLS and CDR2 YYNGEE. Written as DNA, the CDR3 is TGTGCCAGCAGCGTAGGGGGGAGGGAAGAGACCCAGTACTTC. Its translation is CASSVGGREETQYF.

The chain employs TRBV9 and TRBJ2-1, with a weak D call TRBD1 (6 bases). Germline V CDR1 and CDR2: SGDLS, YYNGEE. This CDR3 contains 14 residues. Trimming took off 5 bases at V and 6 bases at J, with 15 bases between the two ends. The CDR3 here is CASSTGSEGNEQFF. The CDR3 bases are TGTGCCAGCAGTACAGGGTCCGAGGGCAATGAGCAGTTCTTC.

Concerning this clone: At one end, the junction sequence differs from germline, possibly due to a read error. The chain links TRBV7-7 to TRBJ2-3, with TRBD2 identical over 10 bases. Germline CDR1 is SSHAT and CDR2 is FNYEAQ (reference sequence). The CDR3 runs 16 residues. CDR3 sequence reads: CASSYSSGGGTDTQYF. The CDR3 DNA reads as TGTGCTAGCAGCTATTCTAGCGGGGGCGGAACAGATACGCAGTATTTT.

The chain links TRBV28 to TRBJ1-2; D remains unclear. Germline CDR1 is MDHEN and CDR2 is SYDVKM. V gave up 5 bases and J gave up 5 bases, with 18 bases separating them. This CDR3 is 15 amino acids long. CDR3 in amino acids: CASSPPSRERYGYTF. The CDR3 DNA reads as TGTGCCAGCAGTCCCCCGTCCCGGGAACGGTATGGCTACACCTTC.

This chain connects TRBV2 to TRBJ1-1; 7 bases align to TRBD1. Germline V CDR1 and CDR2: SNHLY, FYNNEI. The CDR3 consists of 15 residues. V was pared by 6 bases and J by 7 bases, with 14 bases of the junction left unmatched. The CDR3 sequence: CASRPRQGIRIEAFF. As DNA, the CDR3 is TGTGCCAGCAGGCCCCGACAGGGTATCCGCATTGAAGCTTTCTTT.

The chain has TRBV7-3 and TRBJ1-6, with 7 positions matching TRBD1. In germline, CDR1 is SGHTA, CDR2 FQGTGA. The J segment lost 7 bases and the V segment lost 2 bases, leaving 5 bases of the junction unmatched. CDR3 length: 15 amino acids. The CDR3 DNA follows: TGTGCCAGCAGCTTACAGGTGGACAGGAATTCACCCCTCCACTTT. Translation gives CASSLQVDRNSPLHF.

The rearrangement joins TRBV28 to TRBJ2-5; TRBD1 matches 7 bases. Germline lookup yields CDR1 MDHEN and CDR2 SYDVKM. V was clipped by 6 bases and J by 2 bases; unmatched bases: 9. This CDR3 has 15 residues. The CDR3 nucleotides read TGTGCCAGCAGCCCAGACAGGGCTCTTCAAGAGACCCAGTACTTC. This encodes CASSPDRALQETQYF.

The table lists this clone with a count of one. The chain carries TRBV5-4 and TRBJ2-2; 15 positions match TRBD2. This CDR3 spans 17 amino acids. V was clipped by 4 bases and J by 5 bases; unmatched bases: 6. The germline gives CDR1 SGHNT, CDR2 YYREEE (reference sequence). The CDR3 protein is CASSHGTSGGRTGELFF. DNA for the CDR3: TGTGCCAGCAGCCACGGGACTAGCGGGGGGCGGACCGGGGAGCTGTTTTTT. Combining the CDR3 with reference TRBV5-4 and TRBJ2-2 gives the whole variable domain ETGVTQSPTHLIKTRGQQVTLRCSSQSGHNTVSWYQQALGQGPQFIFQYYREEENGRGNFPPRFSGLQFPNYSSELNVNALELDDSALYLCASSHGTSGGRTGELFFGEGSRLTVL.

The chain recombines TRBV10-3 with TRBJ2-1, with a tentative D call TRBD2 (5 bases). Germline V lookup: CDR1 ENHRY, CDR2 SYGVKD. Trimming removed 2 bases from V and 0 bases from J, with 8 bases in between. The CDR3 runs 15 residues. The CDR3 coding sequence is TGTGCCATCAGTGAGCGGGAACCCTCCTACAATGAGCAGTTCTTC. It encodes CAISEREPSYNEQFF.

This rearrangement joins TRBV5-4 to TRBJ2-5; 10 bases are shared with TRBD2. The germline V gene has CDR1 SGHNT and CDR2 YYREEE (reference sequence). The CDR3 totals 16 residues. With V trimmed by 4 bases and J by 5 bases, 11 bases remained unmatched. CDR3 sequence (DNA): TGTGCCAGCAGCCCAGGGAGCGGGGGGGCCTGGGAGACCCAGTACTTC. Protein product: CASSPGSGGAWETQYF.

J is TRBJ2-2 and V is TRBV7-2; 13 nucleotides align to TRBD2. The germline CDR1 and CDR2 sequences are SGHTA and FQGNSA. This CDR3 is 15 amino acids long. V lost 6 bases to trimming and J lost 4 bases; unmatched junction nucleotides: 2. The CDR3: CASSWTSGGTGELFF. CDR3 DNA: TGTGCCAGCAGTTGGACTAGCGGGGGCACCGGGGAGCTGTTTTTT.

The V gene is TRBV12-3 or TRBV12-4, the J gene TRBJ1-2; D remains ambiguous. This CDR3 has 12 residues. The V end was cut by 4 bases, the J end by 8 bases, with 11 bases between. As DNA, the CDR3 is TGTGCCAGCAGTTGGGGAAGGGAGGGCTACACCTTC. Protein sequence: CASSWGREGYTF.

This rearrangement joins TRBV19 to TRBJ2-5; 7 nucleotides line up with TRBD2. After removal of 3 bases from V and 0 bases from J, the junction contained 4 bases not matched to a gene. This CDR3 is built from 15 residues. The germline gives CDR1 LNHDA, CDR2 SQIVND (reference sequence). The CDR3 is CASSILSGNQETQYF. The CDR3 DNA reads as TGTGCCAGTAGTATTCTAAGCGGGAACCAAGAGACCCAGTACTTC.